The clone carrying this T cell receptor beta chain was seen at least ten times. Its antigen is unidentified. This CDR3 region has 15 residues. V shed 2 bases and J 0 bases; nucleotides not matched to a gene: 5. Germline loops: CDR1 SQVTM, CDR2 ANQGSEA. The data originate from a study of response to subunit inactivated influenza vaccine. Study-wide points: Authors suggested each seasonal flu vaccination may recruit only limited numbers of new T cells.

TCRdb recomputed calls from the RT-PCR reads with MiXCR, one row per CDR3 protein. Altogether more than 600,000 distinct CDR3 sequences are present, roughly 18% being singletons, with the ten largest covering around 9.9%. This sample comprised PBMCs from blood, obtained more than 4 days after vaccination. This sequence joins TRBV29-1 and TRBJ2-7, with 9 bases matching TRBD2. This sequence originates from a man in his forties or fifties who received an inactivated influenza vaccine. CDR3: CSVELRLAASYEQYF. The CDR3 DNA is TGCAGCGTTGAATTACGACTAGCGGCCTCCTACGAGCAGTACTTC.